This entry lists 28 T cell receptor beta chains sequenced from one sample in a study of blood T cell repertoires in COVID-19. The data were produced by immunoSEQ multiplex PCR, yet TCRdb's version contains in-frame clones alone and is incomplete. The sample includes fewer than 200,000 clones, roughly 87% of them seen just once. The sequencing sample was made of PBMCs or T cells enriched from blood (not recorded which). These TCRs come from a human donor with acute COVID-19. The donor label of this sample is uncertain.

This clone has a handful of counts. Other DNA sequences in this specimen translate into the identical CDR3. The chain combines TRBV30 with TRBJ1-5; no reliable D call. Deletions cut 0 bases from V and 2 bases from J, with 5 bases between. The CDR3 sequence is 13 residues long. Germline V lookup: CDR1 GTSNPN, CDR2 SVGIG (reference sequence). The CDR3 here is CAWSVRGNQPQHF. The DNA of the CDR3 is TGTGCCTGGAGTGTACGGGGCAATCAGCCCCAGCATTTT.

V and J are TRBV5-4 and TRBJ2-5; TRBD2 matches at 11 bases. CDR1 SGHNT and CDR2 YYREEE come from the germline V gene (reference sequence). The V and J ends lost 9 bases and 1 base, in that order; junction bases with no gene match: 11. CDR3 length: 16 residues. This CDR3 is CATGNGLAGGQETQYF. The CDR3 DNA is TGTGCCACCGGAAACGGACTAGCGGGTGGCCAAGAGACCCAGTACTTC.

This clone showed up just once. The chain employs TRBV5-4 and TRBJ1-1; TRBD1 is a possible D gene (5 bases). The V gene lost 0 bases and the J gene lost 0 bases, with 12 bases spanning the gap. The CDR3 is 16 amino acids. Germline V gene lookup returns CDR1 SGHNT and CDR2 YYREEE (reference sequence). CDR3 in amino acids: CASSLAAGRLNTEAFF. CDR3 nucleotide sequence: TGTGCCAGCAGCTTGGCCGCAGGGAGGCTGAACACTGAAGCTTTCTTT.

The J gene is TRBJ2-2, the V gene TRBV24-1, with TRBD1 matching over 9 bases. This CDR3 contains 13 residues. Germline lookup yields CDR1 KGHDR and CDR2 SFDVKD. V gave up 10 bases and J gave up 3 bases; unmatched junction bases: 2. CDR3 protein: CATGQGYTGELFF. As DNA, the CDR3 is TGTGCCACTGGACAGGGGTACACCGGGGAGCTGTTTTTT.

The gene calls are TRBV5-1 and TRBJ2-3; possibly TRBD2 for D (6 bases). The CDR3 spans 14 residues. V lost 6 bases, J lost 0 bases, and 11 bases lay in between. In germline, CDR1 is SGHRS, CDR2 YFSETQ. The CDR3 protein is CASKEGTSTDTQYF. In DNA, the CDR3 is TGCGCCAGCAAGGAGGGGACGAGCACAGATACGCAGTATTTT.

CDR3 loop: CASSYLRGTITGELFF. The CDR3 region has the DNA TGTGCCAGCAGTTATCTGCGGGGGACCATCACCGGGGAGCTGTTTTTT. This chain connects TRBV6-2 or TRBV6-3 to TRBJ2-2; 7 nucleotides align to TRBD2. V dropped 3 bases and J dropped 4; count of bases not matched to a gene: 8. Germline CDR1 reads MNHEY; CDR2 reads SVGEGT. The CDR3 contains 16 residues.

This clone was counted once. The chain is built from TRBV5-6 and TRBJ1-5; no definite D call. Germline loops: CDR1 SGHDT, CDR2 YYEEEE. CDR3 length: 15 residues. V gave up 2 bases and J gave up 2 bases, with 11 bases separating them. This CDR3 reads CASSFDRDRNQPQHF. CDR3 DNA: TGTGCCAGCAGCTTTGACCGGGATCGCAATCAGCCCCAGCATTTT. The full variable domain, completed using reference TRBV5-6 and TRBJ1-5, is DAGVTQSPTHLIKTRGQQVTLRCSPKSGHDTVSWYQQALGQGPQFIFQYYEEEERQRGNFPDRFSGHQFPNYSSELNVNALLLGDSALYLCASSFDRDRNQPQHFGDGTRLSIL.

The CDR3 nucleotides read TGCGCCAGCAGCCGGGACAGTTCGAACACCGGGGAGCTGTTTTTT. Protein product: CASSRDSSNTGELFF. This chain links TRBV4-3 with TRBJ2-2; 7 nucleotides line up with TRBD1. The CDR3 is 15 residues long. V lost 4 bases to trimming and J lost 0 bases; unmatched junction nucleotides: 2. Per the germline V gene, CDR1 is LGHNA and CDR2 is YSLEER.

The rearrangement uses TRBV30 and TRBJ1-5; 7 nucleotides match TRBD1. Germline V gene data show CDR1 as GTSNPN and CDR2 as SVGIG (reference sequence). The CDR3 is 15 residues long. V lost 2 bases to trimming and J lost 0 bases; unmatched junction nucleotides: 4. The CDR3 DNA reads as TGTGCCTGGAGTAGGGGGCAGTTTAGCAATCAGCCCCAGCATTTT. Translated: CAWSRGQFSNQPQHF.

The chain couples TRBV2 to TRBJ2-5, with unresolved D. Between the trimmed V and J ends, which lost 7 bases and 0 bases, there was a span of 6 bases. Germline V gene lookup returns CDR1 SNHLY and CDR2 FYNNEI. There are 12 residues in the CDR3. The DNA of the CDR3 is TGTGCCAGCAAAGCGAACCAAGAGACCCAGTACTTC. As protein: CASKANQETQYF.

The sample holds one count of this clone. The chain uses TRBV9 and TRBJ2-5; 9 nucleotides match TRBD2. Germline CDR1 SGDLS, CDR2 YYNGEE. The CDR3 runs to 16 residues. The V segment lost 0 bases and the J segment 5 bases; nucleotides outside the gene matches: 8. The CDR3 spells CASSVAGGGALETQYF. CDR3 bases: TGTGCCAGCAGCGTAGCGGGCGGGGGGGCCCTGGAGACCCAGTACTTC.

The gene calls are TRBV4-3 and TRBJ1-2, with D tentatively TRBD1 (6 bases). Germline CDR1 and CDR2: LGHNA and YSLEER. The CDR3 length is 14 residues. V lost 0 bases and J lost 7, with 12 bases in between. CDR3 nucleotides: TGCGCCAGCAGCCAAGATAGGCAGGGGCCTGGCTACACCTTC. Protein product: CASSQDRQGPGYTF.

V gene TRBV7-2 combines with J gene TRBJ1-1; no clear D gene. Germline CDR1 reads SGHTA; CDR2 reads FQGNSA. The V gene lost 5 bases and the J gene lost 0 bases, with 19 bases spanning the gap. The CDR3 totals 17 residues. Here the CDR3 DNA reads TGTGCCAGCAGCCACCCCTTGAGAGGGCCTATGAACACTGAAGCTTTCTTT. Translating gives CASSHPLRGPMNTEAFF.

The chain recombines TRBV4-1 with TRBJ2-1; D unclear. V was clipped by 0 bases and J by 2 bases, with 8 bases between them. There are 15 residues in the CDR3. CDR1 and CDR2 (germline): MGHRA, YSYEKL. CDR3 in amino acids: CASSQDARPYNEQFF. DNA of the CDR3: TGCGCCAGCAGCCAAGATGCCAGGCCCTACAATGAGCAGTTCTTC.

In DNA form, the CDR3 reads TGTGCCAGCAGCCGAATCATGGGCAGGGACTACGAGCAGTACTTC. This sequence encodes CASSRIMGRDYEQYF. The rearrangement uses TRBV3-1 (or the pseudogene TRBV3-2) and TRBJ2-7; D is perhaps TRBD1 (5 bases). Trimming cost V 4 bases and J 3 bases, with 16 bases left between them. The CDR3 runs 15 residues. Germline assignment: CDR1 LGHDT and CDR2 YNNKEL (reference sequence).

The chain uses TRBV5-1 and TRBJ1-5; 7 bases map to TRBD1. J lost 4 bases, V lost 4 bases, and 2 bases had no gene match. Germline V lookup: CDR1 SGHRS, CDR2 YFSETQ. The CDR3 contains 13 residues. The CDR3 protein is CASSVTGNQPQHF. As DNA, the CDR3 is TGCGCCAGCAGCGTGACAGGGAATCAGCCCCAGCATTTT.

The rearrangement joins TRBV5-1 to TRBJ2-3; TRBD1 matches at 7 bases. V trimming: 3 bases; J trimming: 1 base; junction bases outside the gene matches: 14. Germline V CDR1 and CDR2: SGHRS, YFSETQ. CDR3 length: 18 amino acids. DNA of the CDR3: TGCGCCAGCAGCTGGACCCCGGGACAGCTTGAGCGCACAGATACGCAGTATTTT. Translating it yields CASSWTPGQLERTDTQYF.

The gene calls are TRBV4-2 and TRBJ2-2, with 16 nucleotides matching TRBD2. Germline loops: CDR1 LGHNA, CDR2 YNFKEQ. Losses at the gene ends were 3 bases for V and 7 bases for J; bases not matched to a gene: 8. The CDR3 is 18 residues long. The DNA for the CDR3 is TGTGCCAGCAGCCATCCGGGACTAGCGGGGGGGCCGGTCGGGGAGCTGTTTTTT. Protein sequence: CASSHPGLAGGPVGELFF.

The rearrangement links TRBV7-9 to TRBJ1-1; D gene unclear. The germline CDR1 and CDR2 sequences are SEHNR and FQNEAQ (reference sequence). The CDR3 totals 15 residues. V was shortened by 1 base and J by 2 bases, with 11 bases between the two germline ends. This chain's CDR3 is CASSLDRQLNTEAFF. CDR3 nucleotides: TGTGCCAGCAGCTTAGATCGACAACTTAACACTGAAGCTTTCTTT.

The chain recombines TRBV27 with TRBJ1-2; 9 positions match TRBD1. V was pared by 5 bases and J by 8 bases, with 3 bases of the junction left unmatched. CDR1 and CDR2 (germline): MNHEY, SMNVEV (reference sequence). The CDR3 extends over 12 amino acids. The CDR3 sequence: CASSRQGGGYTF. CDR3 bases: TGTGCCAGCAGTAGACAGGGGGGAGGCTACACCTTC.

V gene TRBV7-9 combines with J gene TRBJ2-7, with 7 bases fitting TRBD1. CDR3 size: 16 residues. CDR1 is SEHNR, CDR2 FQNEAQ, per germline (reference sequence). J lost 0 bases, V lost 4 bases, and 9 bases had no gene match. The CDR3 DNA sequence: TGTGCCAGCAGCTCAAACAGGGGTTTCAGCTCCTACGAGCAGTACTTC. Translated, it gives CASSSNRGFSSYEQYF.

The V gene is TRBV23-1, the J gene TRBJ1-1; TRBD1 aligns across 9 bases. TRBV23-1 is an open reading frame whose function is uncertain. V was clipped by 5 bases and J by 0 bases; unmatched bases: 4. This CDR3 is 15 amino acids long. In DNA form, the CDR3 reads TGCGCCAGCAGTAGGGGACAGGGCATGAACACTGAAGCTTTCTTT. Its protein is CASSRGQGMNTEAFF.

CDR3 residues: CASSQTGVHQPQHF. The CDR3 DNA is TGTGCCAGCAGCCAGACAGGGGTTCATCAGCCCCAGCATTTT. The V and J genes are TRBV7-2 and TRBJ1-5; 8 bases agree with TRBD1. Germline trimming cut 5 bases from V and 5 bases from J; bases unmatched to any gene: 5. CDR1 and CDR2 (germline): SGHTA, FQGNSA. The CDR3 is 14 residues long.

This CDR3 reads CASSLAGAGSYEQYF. The CDR3 nucleotides read TGTGCCAGCAGCTTAGCGGGGGCCGGATCCTACGAGCAGTACTTC. The chain has TRBV7-2 and TRBJ2-7; possible D gene TRBD1, 6 bases. This CDR3 has 15 amino acids. CDR1 and CDR2 (germline): SGHTA, FQGNSA. V dropped 0 bases and J dropped 1 base, with 10 bases sitting between them. The whole variable domain, filled in from reference TRBV7-2 and TRBJ2-7, reads GAGVSQSPSNKVTEKGKDVELRCDPISGHTALYWYRQSLGQGLEFLIYFQGNSAPDKSGLPSDRFSAERTGGSVSTLTIQRTQQEDSAVYLCASSLAGAGSYEQYFGPGTRLTVT.

The J gene is TRBJ1-2, the V gene TRBV5-4; D is undetermined. V was pared by 4 bases and J by 7 bases, with 14 bases between. CDR3 length: 13 residues. The germline CDR1 and CDR2 sequences are SGHNT and YYREEE (reference sequence). The CDR3 is CASSPEGLRGYTF. In nucleotides, the CDR3 is TGTGCCAGCAGCCCAGAGGGCCTGCGTGGCTACACCTTC.

The rearrangement joins TRBV19 to TRBJ1-4; 7 bases align to TRBD1. Unmatched junction bases numbered 20, after V lost 10 bases and J lost 6 bases. Germline-derived CDR1 and CDR2 are LNHDA and SQIVND (reference sequence). The CDR3 is 17 residues long. The CDR3 here is CATSTHLTGPGDEKLFF. CDR3 in DNA: TGTGCCACCTCAACCCATTTGACAGGGCCTGGCGATGAAAAACTGTTTTTT.

The gene calls are TRBV6-1 and TRBJ1-6; D uncertain. This CDR3 spans 19 amino acids. Germline V lookup: CDR1 MNHNS, CDR2 SASEGT. V was trimmed by 4 bases and J by 0 bases, leaving 19 bases between them. CDR3 residues: CASSAYRQTRSSYNSPLHF. CDR3 in DNA: TGTGCCAGCAGTGCCTATAGACAAACCCGTAGCTCCTATAATTCACCCCTCCACTTT.

The chain joins TRBV7-9 to TRBJ2-7, with 15 positions matching TRBD2. CDR3 length equals 17 residues. The V and J ends lost 1 base and 3 bases, in that order; junction bases with no gene match: 4. Germline V gene lookup returns CDR1 SEHNR and CDR2 FQNEAQ (reference sequence). The CDR3 loop is CASSLVGLAGGNYEQYF. Written as DNA, the CDR3 is TGTGCCAGCAGCTTAGTGGGACTAGCGGGGGGAAACTACGAGCAGTACTTC.